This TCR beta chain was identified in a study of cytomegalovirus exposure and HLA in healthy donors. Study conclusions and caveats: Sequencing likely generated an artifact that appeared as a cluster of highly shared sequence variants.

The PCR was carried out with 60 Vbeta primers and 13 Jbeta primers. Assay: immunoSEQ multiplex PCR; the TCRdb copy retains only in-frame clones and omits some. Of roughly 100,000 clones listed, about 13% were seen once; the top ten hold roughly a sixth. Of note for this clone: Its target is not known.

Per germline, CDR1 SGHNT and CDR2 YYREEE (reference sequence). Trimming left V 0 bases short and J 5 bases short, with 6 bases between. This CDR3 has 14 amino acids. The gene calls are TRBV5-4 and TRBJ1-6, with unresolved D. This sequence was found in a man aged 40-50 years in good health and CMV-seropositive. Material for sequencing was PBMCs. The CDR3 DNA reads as TGTGCCAGCAGCTTGGATGGAGATAATTCACCCCTCCACTTT. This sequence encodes CASSLDGDNSPLHF.